Listed here are 31 T cell receptor beta chains from one sample, sequenced in a study of blood T cells in healthy people across ages. Combining a sample-barcoded 5' primer with a J-beta primer mix, a second PCR ran for about 7 to 11 cycles. TCRdb re-analysed the 5' RACE reads in MiXCR, keeping a single row per CDR3 protein. The sample holds 1.5 million to 2 million distinct CDR3 sequences; 28% are singletons and the top ten take around 7.7%. The sequenced sample consisted of blood. Receptor source: a woman aged 25 to 39 in good health.

This clonotype has a handful of counts. V usage is TRBV5-6 and J usage is TRBJ2-5, with D possibly matching TRBD1 (6 bases). The CDR3 has 15 amino acids. V lost 4 bases and J lost 2, with 15 bases in between. Germline-derived CDR1 and CDR2 are SGHDT and YYEEEE. The CDR3 nucleotides are TGTGCCAGCAGCACCCCCGTGGGACAACAAGAGACCCAGTACTTC. The encoded protein is CASSTPVGQQETQYF.

This clonotype was picked up a small number of times. The chain is built from TRBV10-3 and TRBJ2-3, with 11 nucleotides matching TRBD2. The V gene end was trimmed by 8 bases and the J gene end by 4 bases; junction bases not matched to a gene: 5. The V gene's germline CDR1 is ENHRY and CDR2 SYGVKD. This CDR3 is 14 amino acids long. DNA for the CDR3: TGTGCCATCGCTTTAGCGGGGGGGTCAGATACGCAGTATTTT. Translation: CAIALAGGSDTQYF.

The genes are TRBV27 and TRBJ1-2; TRBD1 matches 9 bases. V gave up 5 bases and J gave up 3 bases; unmatched junction bases: 7. Germline V lookup: CDR1 MNHEY, CDR2 SMNVEV (reference sequence). The CDR3 runs to 15 residues. The CDR3 coding sequence is TGTGCCAGCAGTCGTGGGACAGGGTGGCACTATGGCTACACCTTC. The encoded protein is CASSRGTGWHYGYTF.

V and J are TRBV2 and TRBJ2-3; D possibly uses TRBD1 or TRBD2 (6 bases each). V lost 8 bases and J lost 0, with 15 bases in between. The CDR3 loop spans 15 amino acids. Germline CDR1 SNHLY, CDR2 FYNNEI. CDR3 DNA sequence: TGTGCCAGCGGGCGGGACACTCAAAGCACAGATACGCAGTATTTT. It is translated as CASGRDTQSTDTQYF.

There are a few counts of this clonotype. The genes are TRBV5-1 and TRBJ2-7, with TRBD1 matching over 11 bases. V was clipped by 4 bases and J by 4 bases; unmatched bases: 10. This CDR3 is built from 16 residues. Germline assignment: CDR1 SGHRS and CDR2 YFSETQ. CDR3 residues: CASSLKSGTGGYEQYF. As DNA, the CDR3 is TGCGCCAGCAGCCTAAAATCCGGGACAGGGGGTTACGAGCAGTACTTC.

This clonotype has more than one count but fewer than ten. One junction end disagrees with the germline gene, perhaps due to a read error. The J gene is TRBJ2-7, the V gene TRBV7-9; a possible D gene is TRBD2 (5 bases). The CDR3 is made up of 12 amino acids. Germline CDR1 and CDR2: SEHNR and FQNEAQ (reference sequence). CDR3 region: CASRADSHEQYF. In DNA form, the CDR3 reads TGTGCCAGCCGGGCGGACTCCCACGAGCAGTACTTC.

This clonotype was recorded at least ten times. The chain joins TRBV28 to TRBJ2-5; D ambiguous. The J call may be mistaken, given a closer DNA end match to TRBJ2-7. Germline V gene lookup returns CDR1 MDHEN and CDR2 SYDVKM. This CDR3 contains 12 residues. CDR3 DNA: TGTGCCAGCAGTTTACGTATTTCCGAGCAGTACTTC. It translates to CASSLRISEQYF.

The table lists this clonotype with many counts. The gene calls are TRBV27 and TRBJ2-7; no firm D call. Looked up from germline, CDR1 is MNHEY and CDR2 is SMNVEV (reference sequence). Trimming removed 3 bases at V and 4 bases at J, with 10 bases between. The length of the CDR3 is 13 residues. This CDR3 is CASSLRSGYEQYF. DNA for the CDR3: TGTGCCAGCAGTTTGCGGTCTGGGTACGAGCAGTACTTC.

This clonotype was counted between two and nine times. The J gene is TRBJ2-1, the V gene TRBV29-1, with 7 positions matching TRBD2. In germline, CDR1 is SQVTM, CDR2 ANQGSEA. The CDR3 has 14 amino acids. The J segment lost 0 bases and the V segment lost 4 bases, leaving 3 bases of the junction unmatched. CDR3 sequence (DNA): TGCAGCGTTGCGTGGGGGGGCTCCTACAATGAGCAGTTCTTC. It codes for CSVAWGGSYNEQFF.

This chain uses TRBV4-3 with TRBJ2-3, with 12 bases lining up with TRBD2. CDR1 LGHNA and CDR2 YSLEER come from the germline V gene. CDR3 length: 19 residues. The J segment lost 4 bases and the V segment lost 0 bases, leaving 11 bases of the junction unmatched. CDR3 sequence reads: CASSQDGGLAGVSADTQYF. For the CDR3, the DNA is TGCGCCAGCAGCCAAGACGGGGGACTAGCGGGCGTAAGCGCAGATACGCAGTATTTT.

This clonotype was observed many times. V and J are TRBV10-3 and TRBJ2-7; D ambiguous. Germline CDR1 and CDR2: ENHRY and SYGVKD. This CDR3 spans 12 amino acids. V lost 10 bases to trimming and J lost 7 bases, with 17 bases between them. The chain's CDR3 is CATGQYGLEQYF. CDR3 nucleotide sequence: TGTGCCACCGGCCAATATGGTTTGGAGCAGTACTTC.

V usage is TRBV20-1 and J usage is TRBJ2-5, with D tentatively TRBD1 or TRBD2 (6 bases each). Trimming cost V 6 bases and J 4 bases, with 21 bases left between them. Per germline, CDR1 DFQATT and CDR2 SNEGSKA (reference sequence). The CDR3 runs 15 residues. The CDR3 here is CSANSLKGGPETQYF. CDR3 DNA sequence: TGCAGTGCCAACTCTTTGAAGGGGGGCCCAGAGACCCAGTACTTC.

The chain combines TRBV4-1 with TRBJ2-2; no reliable D call. Germline loops: CDR1 MGHRA, CDR2 YSYEKL. This CDR3 has 14 residues. Trimming removed 2 bases from V and 4 bases from J, with 8 bases in between. The CDR3 nucleotides are TGCGCCAGCAGCCAACTCGGCGGCACCGGGGAGCTGTTTTTT. This codes for CASSQLGGTGELFF.

The V gene is TRBV28, the J gene TRBJ1-2, with a tentative D call TRBD1 (6 bases). The germline V gene encodes CDR1 MDHEN and CDR2 SYDVKM. The ends were cut back, 1 base at V and 6 bases at J, with 15 bases in the middle. The CDR3 loop spans 15 amino acids. CDR3 residues: CASSLYSGTTDGYTF. In DNA, the CDR3 is TGTGCCAGCAGTTTATATTCGGGGACAACGGATGGCTACACCTTC.

At least ten counts were recorded for this clonotype. The chain combines TRBV29-1 with TRBJ2-5, with TRBD1 matching 10 bases. Per germline, CDR1 SQVTM and CDR2 ANQGSEA. V gave up 5 bases and J gave up 5 bases; unmatched junction bases: 5. CDR3 length: 13 amino acids. The CDR3 coding sequence is TGCAGCGTTAGACAGGGGGCGGATGAGACCCAGTACTTC. Protein sequence: CSVRQGADETQYF.

This clonotype appeared many times. The genes are TRBV7-2 and TRBJ2-5; D gene uncertain. V lost 1 base and J 2 bases, leaving 14 bases between the germline ends. The CDR3 is 16 amino acids. The germline V gene has CDR1 SGHTA and CDR2 FQGNSA. CDR3 coding DNA: TGTGCCAGCAGCTTAGGAGTCCAGCGTCGACAAGAGACCCAGTACTTC. Translation: CASSLGVQRRQETQYF.

This clonotype was seen a handful of times. This rearrangement joins TRBV27 to TRBJ1-6; D possibly corresponds to TRBD1 (5 bases). This CDR3 is 15 amino acids long. CDR1 is MNHEY, CDR2 SMNVEV, per germline (reference sequence). V gave up 0 bases and J gave up 7 bases, with 10 bases separating them. The CDR3 nucleotides read TGTGCCAGCAGTTTATCGAGGGACCCGAATTCACCCCTCCACTTT. Residues: CASSLSRDPNSPLHF.

The rearrangement uses TRBV7-9 and TRBJ2-3; tentatively, D is TRBD2 (5 bases). Trimming took off 5 bases at V and 2 bases at J, with 17 bases between the two ends. CDR3 length: 16 amino acids. Germline CDR1 is SEHNR and CDR2 is FQNEAQ (reference sequence). CDR3 in DNA: TGTGCCAGCAGCCCTCGGGCGGGCTCTGCCACAGATACGCAGTATTTT. Its translation: CASSPRAGSATDTQYF.

V gene TRBV29-1 combines with J gene TRBJ1-1; D not certain. Germline CDR1 SQVTM, CDR2 ANQGSEA. The CDR3 spans 11 residues. The V end was cut by 5 bases, the J end by 0 bases, with 4 bases between. The CDR3 region is CSVTVNTEAFF. In DNA form, the CDR3 reads TGCAGCGTTACAGTGAACACTGAAGCTTTCTTT.

This clonotype was recorded at least ten times. The chain combines TRBV28 with TRBJ2-7; D is unclear. V gave up 2 bases and J gave up 7 bases, with 9 bases separating them. Per the germline V gene, CDR1 is MDHEN and CDR2 is SYDVKM. This CDR3 contains 12 residues. CDR3 in DNA: TGTGCCAGCAGTTTAGGGCCCTGGGAGCAGTACTTC. It is translated as CASSLGPWEQYF. Together with reference TRBV28 and TRBJ2-7, the CDR3 gives the full variable domain: DVKVTQSSRYLVKRTGEKVFLECVQDMDHENMFWYRQDPGLGLRLIYFSYDVKMKEKGDIPEGYSVSREKKERFSLILESASTNQTSMYLCASSLGPWEQYFGPGTRLTVT.

The chain recombines TRBV12-5 with TRBJ2-1, with TRBD2 as a possible D gene (5 bases). CDR1 LGHNT and CDR2 FRNRAP come from the germline V gene. The CDR3 length is 16 residues. V was trimmed by 3 bases and J by 0 bases, leaving 12 bases between them. The CDR3 region is CASGFLDSSSYNEQFF. CDR3 DNA: TGTGCTAGTGGTTTCCTGGACTCGAGCTCCTACAATGAGCAGTTCTTC.

The chain uses TRBV11-2 and TRBJ2-3, with TRBD1 as a possible D gene (5 bases). This CDR3 has 14 residues. The V end lost 6 bases, the J end lost 0 bases, and 10 bases lay between the germline ends. Germline loops: CDR1 SGHAT, CDR2 FQNNGV. In DNA form, the CDR3 reads TGTGCCAGCAGTTGGACACGTAGCACAGATACGCAGTATTTT. This codes for CASSWTRSTDTQYF.

This clonotype was seen a handful of times. The CDR3 here is CASSDGVGNTEAFF. CDR3 DNA: TGCGCCAGCAGTGATGGGGTGGGGAACACTGAAGCTTTCTTT. J is TRBJ1-1 and V is TRBV5-1; D gene uncertain. The CDR3 totals 14 residues. Germline assignment: CDR1 SGHRS and CDR2 YFSETQ. Deletions cut 5 bases from V and 1 base from J, with 12 bases between.

The rearrangement links TRBV10-3 to TRBJ2-4; D possibly matches TRBD1 or TRBD2 (5 bases each). The J call may be incorrect, as the DNA end agrees better with TRBJ2-5. CDR1 is ENHRY, CDR2 SYGVKD, per germline. The CDR3 is 15 amino acids. The CDR3 DNA sequence: TGTGCCATCAGTGATGCCGGGACGTATCAAGAGACCCAGTACTTC. Encoded protein: CAISDAGTYQETQYF.

This chain joins TRBV24-1 and TRBJ2-2, with 9 nucleotides matching TRBD1. Trimming cost V 9 bases and J 5 bases; bases outside gene matches: 3. This CDR3 has 13 residues. Germline V gene lookup returns CDR1 KGHDR and CDR2 SFDVKD. The CDR3: CATRDRETGELFF. The CDR3 bases are TGTGCCACCCGGGACAGGGAGACCGGGGAGCTGTTTTTT.

This chain connects TRBV4-1 to TRBJ2-1; 8 nucleotides match TRBD2. Unmatched junction bases numbered 18, after V lost 2 bases and J lost 6 bases. This CDR3 spans 19 amino acids. CDR1 and CDR2 from the germline V gene are MGHRA and YSYEKL. The CDR3 loop is CASSQNLPRRGVEVNEQFF. For the CDR3, the DNA is TGCGCCAGCAGCCAAAACCTCCCCAGGCGGGGGGTCGAGGTCAATGAGCAGTTCTTC.

The chain combines TRBV29-1 with TRBJ2-5, with D unresolved. CDR3 length: 13 residues. Germline V gene sequence: CDR1 SQVTM, CDR2 ANQGSEA. V dropped 0 bases and J dropped 5 bases, with 10 bases sitting between them. This CDR3 reads CSVEERVRETQYF. In nucleotides, the CDR3 is TGCAGCGTTGAAGAAAGGGTTAGGGAGACCCAGTACTTC.

A word on this clonotype: With a much larger clone just one base away, this may be a read error. The chain uses TRBV4-3 and TRBJ1-2; 9 positions match TRBD1. This CDR3 spans 15 amino acids. Germline CDR1 is LGHNA and CDR2 is YSLEER. The CDR3 loop reads CASNQRTGANYGYTF. In nucleotides, the CDR3 is TGCGCCAGCAACCAACGGACAGGGGCTAACTATGGCTACACCTTC.

The CDR3 DNA reads as TGTGCCAGCAGTTTTTACGGGAGAACAGATACGCAGTATTTT. This sequence encodes CASSFYGRTDTQYF. The rearrangement uses TRBV27 and TRBJ2-3, with a tentative D call TRBD2 (6 bases). Germline CDR1 and CDR2: MNHEY and SMNVEV (reference sequence). V lost 3 bases and J 3 bases, leaving 10 bases between the germline ends. CDR3 length equals 14 residues.

This sequence joins TRBV6-1 and TRBJ1-1; 9 bases line up with TRBD1. V shed 1 base and J 7 bases; nucleotides not matched to a gene: 10. Germline values: CDR1 MNHNS, CDR2 SASEGT. The CDR3 has 16 amino acids. The CDR3 reads CASSEGGWGQGFEAFF. Written as DNA, the CDR3 is TGTGCCAGCAGTGAAGGAGGGTGGGGACAGGGCTTTGAAGCTTTCTTT.

This clonotype showed up many times. A read error may produce the germline difference seen at one junction end. V and J are TRBV5-1 and TRBJ2-5; 7 nucleotides align to TRBD1. Germline CDR1 reads SGHRS; CDR2 reads YFSETQ. This CDR3 contains 13 residues. CDR3 residues: CASSTGDQETQYF. CDR3 DNA sequence: TGTGCCAGCAGTACAGGGGACCAAGAGACCCAGTACTTC.